The 9 T cell receptor beta chains in this list originate from one sample, sequenced in a study of T cells in Graves' hyperthyroidism and ophthalmopathy. Using RNA transcripts as the source, TCR beta CDR3 regions were amplified. A set of HTBI primers served as the primers for a first-round RT-PCR of the TCR CDR3. One entry per CDR3 protein, called by TCRdb with MiXCR from the multiplex PCR reads. The repertoire holds approximately 610,000 distinct CDR3 sequences, with around 15% as singletons. The sequencing sample was made of blood. These receptor sequences come from a woman between 18 and 29 years old with Graves' hyperthyroidism.

Many counts were recorded for this clonotype. The chain couples TRBV11-2 to TRBJ2-1; D might be TRBD2 (6 bases). Germline values: CDR1 SGHAT, CDR2 FQNNGV. The CDR3 totals 14 residues. V was shortened by 3 bases and J by 4 bases, with 10 bases between the two germline ends. The CDR3: CASSFRGGYNEQFF. Written as DNA, the CDR3 is TGTGCCAGCAGCTTCCGGGGAGGATACAATGAGCAGTTCTTC.

This clonotype has a count of ten or more. The rearrangement links TRBV7-8 to TRBJ2-1; maybe TRBD2 (6 bases). The CDR3 has 14 residues. V gave up 3 bases and J gave up 1 base, with 7 bases separating them. From germline, CDR1 is SGHVS and CDR2 FQNEAQ. This CDR3 is CASSLLASYNEQFF. The CDR3 DNA follows: TGTGCCAGCAGCTTGCTAGCGTCCTACAATGAGCAGTTCTTC.

This clonotype occurred many times. The chain joins TRBV15 to TRBJ1-5; D is unclear. V was cut by 3 bases and J by 2 bases, with 5 bases left in between. The CDR3 length is 13 residues. Germline CDR1 and CDR2: LNHNV and YYDKDF (reference sequence). CDR3 bases: TGTGCCACCAGCAGGGCAGGCAATCAGCCCCAGCATTTT. Its protein product is CATSRAGNQPQHF.

This clonotype was detected many times. J is TRBJ2-5 and V is TRBV7-8, with 9 bases fitting TRBD2. The CDR3 is made up of 16 amino acids. V lost 2 bases, J lost 9 bases, and 13 bases stayed unmatched. CDR1 and CDR2 (germline): SGHVS, FQNEAQ. The CDR3 DNA follows: TGTGCCAGCAGCTTACGATGCGGGGGGGCATTTAGGGCCCAGTACTTC. Its protein is CASSLRCGGAFRAQYF.

This clonotype has a single count. A clone one base away is much larger, so this may be a read error. The chain uses TRBV5-1 and TRBJ2-3; TRBD2 is a possible D gene (6 bases). Germline values: CDR1 SGHRS, CDR2 YFSETQ. The length of the CDR3 is 15 residues. The CDR3 spells CASILVGRGTDTQYF. In nucleotides, the CDR3 is TGCGCCAGCATCTTGGTCGGGAGAGGGACAGATACGCAGTATTTT.

The CDR3: CASSNPIGNSEAFF. CDR3 in DNA: TGTGCCAGTAGTAATCCCATTGGGAATTCTGAAGCTTTCTTT. V gene TRBV19 combines with J gene TRBJ1-1, with unresolved D. CDR1 is LNHDA and CDR2 is SQIVND in the germline V gene (reference sequence). The V end was cut by 4 bases, the J end by 6 bases, with 15 bases between. This CDR3 is built from 14 residues. Full variable domain (remainder filled in from reference TRBV19 and TRBJ1-1): DGGITQSPKYLFRKEGQNVTLSCEQNLNHDAMYWYRQDPGQGLRLIYYSQIVNDFQKGDIAEGYSVSREKKESFPLTVTSAQKNPTAFYLCASSNPIGNSEAFFGQGTRLTVV.

CDR3 protein: CASSIEEGYSYEQYF. The CDR3 DNA reads as TGTGCCAGTAGTATAGAAGAGGGGTACTCCTACGAGCAGTACTTC. V gene TRBV19 combines with J gene TRBJ2-7, with D tentatively TRBD1 or TRBD2 (5 bases each). Trimming stripped 0 bases from V and 0 bases from J, with 9 bases between. In germline, CDR1 is LNHDA, CDR2 SQIVND (reference sequence). The CDR3 runs to 15 residues.

This clonotype was counted ten times or more. The chain links TRBV11-2 to TRBJ2-5; D possibly corresponds to TRBD1 (5 bases). This CDR3 is built from 18 residues. Germline CDR1 and CDR2: SGHAT and FQNNGV. Trimming took off 2 bases at V and 1 base at J, with 20 bases between the two ends. CDR3 in amino acids: CASSLSGIRQGLQETQYF. CDR3 nucleotides: TGTGCCAGCAGCTTATCGGGCATCCGGCAGGGCCTCCAAGAGACCCAGTACTTC.

There are a few counts of this clonotype. The V and J genes are TRBV19 and TRBJ2-7; D is possibly TRBD1 (5 bases). Deletions cut 4 bases from V and 2 bases from J, with 12 bases between. The CDR3 covers 14 residues. Per the germline V gene, CDR1 is LNHDA and CDR2 is SQIVND (reference sequence). Here the CDR3 DNA reads TGTGCCAGTAGTAAGACAGCACCAGCCTACGAGCAGTACTTC. This codes for CASSKTAPAYEQYF.